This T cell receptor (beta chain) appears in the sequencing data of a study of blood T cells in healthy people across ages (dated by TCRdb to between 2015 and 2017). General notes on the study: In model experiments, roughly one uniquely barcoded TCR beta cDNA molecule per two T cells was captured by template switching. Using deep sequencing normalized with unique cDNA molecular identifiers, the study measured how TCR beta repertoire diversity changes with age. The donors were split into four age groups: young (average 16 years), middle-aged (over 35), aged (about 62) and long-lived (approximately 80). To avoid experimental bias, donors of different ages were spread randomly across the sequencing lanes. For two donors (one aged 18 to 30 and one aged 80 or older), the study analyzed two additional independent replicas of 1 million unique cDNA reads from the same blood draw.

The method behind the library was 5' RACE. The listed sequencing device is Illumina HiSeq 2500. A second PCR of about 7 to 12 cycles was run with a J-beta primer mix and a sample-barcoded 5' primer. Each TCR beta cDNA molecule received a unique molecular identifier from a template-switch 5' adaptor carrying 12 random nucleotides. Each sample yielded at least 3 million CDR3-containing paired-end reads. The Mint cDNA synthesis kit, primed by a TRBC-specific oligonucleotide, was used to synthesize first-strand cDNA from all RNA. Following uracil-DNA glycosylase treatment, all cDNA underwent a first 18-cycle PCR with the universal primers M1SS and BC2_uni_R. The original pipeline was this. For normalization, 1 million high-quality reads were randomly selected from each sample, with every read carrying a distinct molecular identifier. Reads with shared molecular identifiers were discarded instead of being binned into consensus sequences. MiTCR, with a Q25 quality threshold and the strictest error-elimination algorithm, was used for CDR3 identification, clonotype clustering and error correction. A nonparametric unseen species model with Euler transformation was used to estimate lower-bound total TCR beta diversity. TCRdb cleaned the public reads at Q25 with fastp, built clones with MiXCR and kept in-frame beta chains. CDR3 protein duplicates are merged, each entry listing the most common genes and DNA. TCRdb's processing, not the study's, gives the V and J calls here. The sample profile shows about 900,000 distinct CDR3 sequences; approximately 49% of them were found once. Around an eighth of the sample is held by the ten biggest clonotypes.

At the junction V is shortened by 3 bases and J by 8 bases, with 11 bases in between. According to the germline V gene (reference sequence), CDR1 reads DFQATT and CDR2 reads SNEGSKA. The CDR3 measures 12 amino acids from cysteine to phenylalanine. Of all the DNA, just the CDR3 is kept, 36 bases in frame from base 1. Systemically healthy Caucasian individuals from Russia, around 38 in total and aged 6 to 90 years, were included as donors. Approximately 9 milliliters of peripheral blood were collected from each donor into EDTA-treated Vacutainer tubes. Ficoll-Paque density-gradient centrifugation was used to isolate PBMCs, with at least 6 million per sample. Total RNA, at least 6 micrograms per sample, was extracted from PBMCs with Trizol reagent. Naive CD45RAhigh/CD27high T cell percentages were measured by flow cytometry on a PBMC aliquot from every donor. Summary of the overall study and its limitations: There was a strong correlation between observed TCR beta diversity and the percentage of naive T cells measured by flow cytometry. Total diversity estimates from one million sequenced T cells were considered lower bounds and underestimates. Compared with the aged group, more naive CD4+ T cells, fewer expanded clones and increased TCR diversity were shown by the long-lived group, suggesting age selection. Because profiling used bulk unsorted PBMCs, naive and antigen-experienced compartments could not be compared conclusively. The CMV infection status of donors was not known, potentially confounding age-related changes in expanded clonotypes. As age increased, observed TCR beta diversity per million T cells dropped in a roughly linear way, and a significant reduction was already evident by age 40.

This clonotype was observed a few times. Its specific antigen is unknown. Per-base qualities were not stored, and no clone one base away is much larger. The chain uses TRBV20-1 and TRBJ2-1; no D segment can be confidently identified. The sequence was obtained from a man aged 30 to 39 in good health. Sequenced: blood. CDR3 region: CSAREPIHEQFF. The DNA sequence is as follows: TGCAGTGCTAGGGAGCCGATCCATGAGCAGTTCTTC.